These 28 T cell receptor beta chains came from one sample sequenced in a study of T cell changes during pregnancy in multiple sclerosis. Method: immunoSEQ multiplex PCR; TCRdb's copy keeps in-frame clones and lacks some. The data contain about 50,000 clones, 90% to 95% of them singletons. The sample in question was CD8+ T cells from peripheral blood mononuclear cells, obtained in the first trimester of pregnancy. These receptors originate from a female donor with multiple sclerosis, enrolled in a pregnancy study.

Here the CDR3 DNA reads TGTGCCAGCAGCTTGGGCGTGACTCCCGGCTCTGGAAACACCATATATTTT. The encoded protein is CASSLGVTPGSGNTIYF. This chain uses TRBV5-4 with TRBJ1-3; D uncertain. In germline, CDR1 is SGHNT, CDR2 YYREEE (reference sequence). V was shortened by 0 bases and J by 0 bases, with 13 bases between the two germline ends. The CDR3 covers 17 residues.

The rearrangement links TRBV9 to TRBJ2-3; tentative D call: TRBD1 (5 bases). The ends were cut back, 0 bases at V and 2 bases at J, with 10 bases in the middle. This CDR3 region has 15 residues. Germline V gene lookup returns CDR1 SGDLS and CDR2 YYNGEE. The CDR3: CASSVGAGITDTQYF. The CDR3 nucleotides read TGTGCCAGCAGCGTAGGGGCAGGGATCACAGATACGCAGTATTTT.

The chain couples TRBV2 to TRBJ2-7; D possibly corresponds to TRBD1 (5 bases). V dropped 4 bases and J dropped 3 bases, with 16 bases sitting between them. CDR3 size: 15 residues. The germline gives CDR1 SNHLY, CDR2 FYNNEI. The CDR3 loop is CASSAPPGRIYEQYF. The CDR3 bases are TGTGCCAGCAGTGCCCCGCCAGGGCGCATCTACGAGCAGTACTTC.

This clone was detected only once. For the CDR3, the DNA is TGTGCCAGCAGTTTATTTGGGGGAGGAACCGGGGAGCTGTTTTTT. It specifies CASSLFGGGTGELFF. The V gene is TRBV27, the J gene TRBJ2-2, with a tentative D call TRBD2 (6 bases). Germline V gene data show CDR1 as MNHEY and CDR2 as SMNVEV (reference sequence). The V end was cut by 1 base, the J end by 5 bases, with 11 bases between. The CDR3 runs to 15 residues.

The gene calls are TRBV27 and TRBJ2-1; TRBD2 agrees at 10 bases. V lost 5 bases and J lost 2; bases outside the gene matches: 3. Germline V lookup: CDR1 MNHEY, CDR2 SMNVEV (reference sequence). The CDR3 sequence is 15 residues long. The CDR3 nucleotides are TGTGCCAGCAGTGCAAGCGGGGGGGCCTACAATGAGCAGTTCTTC. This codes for CASSASGGAYNEQFF.

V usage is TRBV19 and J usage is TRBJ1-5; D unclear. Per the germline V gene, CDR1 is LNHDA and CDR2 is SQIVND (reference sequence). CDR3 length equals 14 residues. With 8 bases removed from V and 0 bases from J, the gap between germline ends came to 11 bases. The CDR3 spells CASEIRDSNQPQHF. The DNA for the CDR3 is TGTGCCAGTGAGATCCGCGATAGCAATCAGCCCCAGCATTTT.

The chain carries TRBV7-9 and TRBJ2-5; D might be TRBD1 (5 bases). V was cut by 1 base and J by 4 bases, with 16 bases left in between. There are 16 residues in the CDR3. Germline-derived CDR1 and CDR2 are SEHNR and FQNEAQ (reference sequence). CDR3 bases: TGTGCCAGCAGCTTAGGGTCAGGACACCGTCGAGAGACCCAGTACTTC. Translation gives CASSLGSGHRRETQYF.

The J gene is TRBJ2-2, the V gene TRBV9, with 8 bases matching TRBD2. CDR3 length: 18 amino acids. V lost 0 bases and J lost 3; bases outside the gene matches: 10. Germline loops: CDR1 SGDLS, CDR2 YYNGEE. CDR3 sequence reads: CASSVAVMAGGYTGELFF. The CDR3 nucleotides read TGTGCCAGCAGCGTAGCTGTGATGGCGGGGGGTTACACCGGGGAGCTGTTTTTT.

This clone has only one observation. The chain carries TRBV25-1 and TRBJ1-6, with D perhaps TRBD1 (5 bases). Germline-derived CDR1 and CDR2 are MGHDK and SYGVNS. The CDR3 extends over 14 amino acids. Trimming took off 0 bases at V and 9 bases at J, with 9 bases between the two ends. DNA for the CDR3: TGTGCCAGCAGTGAATACGCGGGGCGTTCACCCCTCCACTTT. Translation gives CASSEYAGRSPLHF.

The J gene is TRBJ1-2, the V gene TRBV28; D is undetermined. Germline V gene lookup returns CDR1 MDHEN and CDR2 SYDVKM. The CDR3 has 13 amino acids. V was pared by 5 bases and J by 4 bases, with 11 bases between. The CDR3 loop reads CASSRMGSYGYTF. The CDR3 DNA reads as TGTGCCAGCAGTCGAATGGGGAGCTATGGCTACACCTTC.

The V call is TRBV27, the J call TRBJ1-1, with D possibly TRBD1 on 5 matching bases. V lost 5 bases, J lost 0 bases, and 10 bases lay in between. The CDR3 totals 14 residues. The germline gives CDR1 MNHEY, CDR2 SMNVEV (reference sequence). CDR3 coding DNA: TGTGCCAGCAGTCCCAGGGCCATGAACACTGAAGCTTTCTTT. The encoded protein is CASSPRAMNTEAFF.

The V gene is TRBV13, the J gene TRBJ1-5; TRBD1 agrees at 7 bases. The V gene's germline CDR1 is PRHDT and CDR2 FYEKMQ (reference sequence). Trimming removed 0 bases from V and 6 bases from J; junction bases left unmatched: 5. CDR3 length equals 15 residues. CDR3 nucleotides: TGTGCCAGCAGCTTAGGACAGGGGAAGGGTCAGCCCCAGCATTTT. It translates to CASSLGQGKGQPQHF.

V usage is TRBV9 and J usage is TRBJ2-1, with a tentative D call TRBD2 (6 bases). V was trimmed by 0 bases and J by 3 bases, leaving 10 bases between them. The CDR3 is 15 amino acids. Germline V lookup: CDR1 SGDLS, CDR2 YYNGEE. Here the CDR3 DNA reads TGTGCCAGCAGCGTAGGGGGACTGGGCTACAATGAGCAGTTCTTC. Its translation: CASSVGGLGYNEQFF.

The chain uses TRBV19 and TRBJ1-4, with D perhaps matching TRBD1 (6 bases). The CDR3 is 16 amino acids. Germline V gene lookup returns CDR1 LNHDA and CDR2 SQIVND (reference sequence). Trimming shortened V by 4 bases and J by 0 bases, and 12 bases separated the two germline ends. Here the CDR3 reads CASSRRTVATNEKLFF. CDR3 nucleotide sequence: TGTGCCAGTAGTAGGCGGACAGTTGCAACTAATGAAAAACTGTTTTTT.

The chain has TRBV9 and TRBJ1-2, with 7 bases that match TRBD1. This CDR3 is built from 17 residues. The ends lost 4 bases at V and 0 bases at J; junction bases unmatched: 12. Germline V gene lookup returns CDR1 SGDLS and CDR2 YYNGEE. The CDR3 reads CASSFRDSIDSNYGYTF. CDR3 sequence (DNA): TGTGCCAGCAGCTTCCGGGACAGCATTGATTCTAACTATGGCTACACCTTC.

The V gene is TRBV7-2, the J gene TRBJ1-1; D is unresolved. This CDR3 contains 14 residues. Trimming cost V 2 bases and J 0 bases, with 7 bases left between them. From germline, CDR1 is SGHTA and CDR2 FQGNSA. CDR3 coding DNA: TGTGCCAGCAGCTTAAACAGTTTGAACACTGAAGCTTTCTTT. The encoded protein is CASSLNSLNTEAFF. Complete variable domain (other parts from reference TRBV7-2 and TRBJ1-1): GAGVSQSPSNKVTEKGKDVELRCDPISGHTALYWYRQSLGQGLEFLIYFQGNSAPDKSGLPSDRFSAERTGGSVSTLTIQRTQQEDSAVYLCASSLNSLNTEAFFGQGTRLTVV.

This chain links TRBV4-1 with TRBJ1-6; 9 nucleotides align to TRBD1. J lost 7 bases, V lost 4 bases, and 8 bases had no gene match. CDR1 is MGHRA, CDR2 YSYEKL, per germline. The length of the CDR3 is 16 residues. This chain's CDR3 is CASSLWTGAANSPLHF. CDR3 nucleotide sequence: TGCGCCAGCAGCCTTTGGACAGGGGCGGCCAATTCACCCCTCCACTTT.

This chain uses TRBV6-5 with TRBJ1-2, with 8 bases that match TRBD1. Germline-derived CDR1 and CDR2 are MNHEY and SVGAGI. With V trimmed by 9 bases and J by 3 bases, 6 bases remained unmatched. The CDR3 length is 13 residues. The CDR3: CASRDRLYYGYTF. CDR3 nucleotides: TGTGCCAGTCGGGACAGGCTTTACTATGGCTACACCTTC.

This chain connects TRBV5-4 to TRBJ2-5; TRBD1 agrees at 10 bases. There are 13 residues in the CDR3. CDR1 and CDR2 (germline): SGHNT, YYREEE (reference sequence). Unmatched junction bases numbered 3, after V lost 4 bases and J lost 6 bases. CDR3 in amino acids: CASSPDRGKTQYF. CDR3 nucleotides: TGTGCCAGCAGCCCGGACAGGGGGAAGACCCAGTACTTC. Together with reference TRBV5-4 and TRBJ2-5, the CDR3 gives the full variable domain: ETGVTQSPTHLIKTRGQQVTLRCSSQSGHNTVSWYQQALGQGPQFIFQYYREEENGRGNFPPRFSGLQFPNYSSELNVNALELDDSALYLCASSPDRGKTQYFGPGTRLLVL.

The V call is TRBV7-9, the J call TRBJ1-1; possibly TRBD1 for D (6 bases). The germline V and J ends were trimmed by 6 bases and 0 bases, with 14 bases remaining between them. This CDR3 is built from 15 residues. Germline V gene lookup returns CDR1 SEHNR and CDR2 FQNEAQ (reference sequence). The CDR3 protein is CASSFATGLNTEAFF. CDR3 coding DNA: TGTGCCAGCAGTTTTGCGACAGGACTGAACACTGAAGCTTTCTTT.

In DNA, the CDR3 is TGTGCCACCAGCACCCCAGGGGGCTTACTATATGGCTACACCTTC. Protein sequence: CATSTPGGLLYGYTF. The chain employs TRBV15 and TRBJ1-2; 8 nucleotides line up with TRBD1. With 4 bases clipped from V and 5 bases from J, the junction kept 9 bases outside the gene matches. In germline, CDR1 is LNHNV, CDR2 YYDKDF (reference sequence). CDR3 length: 15 amino acids.

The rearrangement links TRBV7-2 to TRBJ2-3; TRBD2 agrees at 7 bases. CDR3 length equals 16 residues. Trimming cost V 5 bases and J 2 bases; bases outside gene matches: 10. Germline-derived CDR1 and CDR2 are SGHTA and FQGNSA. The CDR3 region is CASSAISGVNTDTQYF. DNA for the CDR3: TGTGCCAGCAGCGCGATAAGCGGGGTTAACACAGATACGCAGTATTTT. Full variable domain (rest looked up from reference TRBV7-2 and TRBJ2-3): GAGVSQSPSNKVTEKGKDVELRCDPISGHTALYWYRQSLGQGLEFLIYFQGNSAPDKSGLPSDRFSAERTGGSVSTLTIQRTQQEDSAVYLCASSAISGVNTDTQYFGPGTRLTVL.

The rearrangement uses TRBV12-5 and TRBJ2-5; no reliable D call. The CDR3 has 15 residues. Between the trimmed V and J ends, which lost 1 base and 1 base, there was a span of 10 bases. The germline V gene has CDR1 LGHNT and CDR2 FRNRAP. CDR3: CASGLDRTLQETQYF. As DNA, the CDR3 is TGTGCTAGTGGTTTGGACAGAACTCTCCAAGAGACCCAGTACTTC.

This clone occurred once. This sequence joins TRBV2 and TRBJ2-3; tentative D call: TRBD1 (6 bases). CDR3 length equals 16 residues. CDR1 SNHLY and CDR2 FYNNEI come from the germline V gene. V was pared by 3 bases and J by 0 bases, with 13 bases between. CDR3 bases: TGTGCCAGCAGTGACCTAGGGACAACTAGCACAGATACGCAGTATTTT. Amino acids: CASSDLGTTSTDTQYF.

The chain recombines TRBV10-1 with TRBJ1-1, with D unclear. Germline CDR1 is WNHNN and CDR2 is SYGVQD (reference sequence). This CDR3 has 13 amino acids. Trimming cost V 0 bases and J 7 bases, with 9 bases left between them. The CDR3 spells CASSESPRYEAFF. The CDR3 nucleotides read TGCGCCAGCAGTGAGTCACCCAGGTATGAAGCTTTCTTT.

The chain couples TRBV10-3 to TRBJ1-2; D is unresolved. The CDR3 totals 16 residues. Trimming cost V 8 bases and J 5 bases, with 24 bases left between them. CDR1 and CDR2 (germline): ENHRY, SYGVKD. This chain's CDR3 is CAIPERRRGGIYGYTF. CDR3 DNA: TGTGCCATCCCCGAAAGGAGGCGAGGCGGGATTTATGGCTACACCTTC.

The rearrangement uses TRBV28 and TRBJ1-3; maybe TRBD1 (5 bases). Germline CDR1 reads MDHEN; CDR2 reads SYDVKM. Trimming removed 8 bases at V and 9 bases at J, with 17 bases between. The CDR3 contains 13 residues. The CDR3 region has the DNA TGTGCCAGCGCCTATCAGGGCAAGGGCACCATATATTTT. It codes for CASAYQGKGTIYF.

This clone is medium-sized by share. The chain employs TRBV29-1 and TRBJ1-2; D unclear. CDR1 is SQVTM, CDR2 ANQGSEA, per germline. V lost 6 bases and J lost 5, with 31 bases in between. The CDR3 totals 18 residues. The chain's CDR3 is CSVGHIPVFGSQAYGYTF. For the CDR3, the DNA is TGCAGCGTCGGCCACATACCCGTCTTTGGATCCCAGGCTTATGGCTACACCTTC.